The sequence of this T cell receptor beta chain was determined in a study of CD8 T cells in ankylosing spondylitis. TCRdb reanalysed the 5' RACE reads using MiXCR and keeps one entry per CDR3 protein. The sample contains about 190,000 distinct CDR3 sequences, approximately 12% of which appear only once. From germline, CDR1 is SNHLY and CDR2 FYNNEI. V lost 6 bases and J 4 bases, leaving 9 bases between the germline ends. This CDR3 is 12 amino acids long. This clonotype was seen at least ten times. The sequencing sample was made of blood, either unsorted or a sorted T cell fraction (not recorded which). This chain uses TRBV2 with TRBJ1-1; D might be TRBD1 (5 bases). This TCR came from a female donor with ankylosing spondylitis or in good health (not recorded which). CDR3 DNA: TGTGCCAGCAGGGCCCAGGGCACTGAAGCTTTCTTT. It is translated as CASRAQGTEAFF. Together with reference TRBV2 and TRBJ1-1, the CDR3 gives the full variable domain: EPEVTQTPSHQVTQMGQEVILRCVPISNHLYFYWYRQILGQKVEFLVSFYNNEISEKSEIFDDQFSVERPDGSNFTLKIRSTKLEDSAMYFCASRAQGTEAFFGQGTRLTVV.